Listed below are T cell receptor beta chains from one sample, sequenced in a study of human T cells and chemical hapten exposure. One entry per CDR3 protein, called by TCRdb with MiXCR from the RACE reads. Of about 46,000 distinct CDR3 sequences listed, 3.5% to 4.5% are singletons. What was sequenced was whole blood. The receptors derive from a female donor in good health. Some clones in this sample may be carry-over from other donors' samples. Each CDR3 is given with its conserved first and last residue. A D gene is named only where the DNA matches it firmly. The size field is filled for only some rows; it gives once, few, many or a size class.

j_gene: TRBJ2-3
v_gene: TRBV5-1
abundance: many
d_gene: NA
CDR3nt: TGCGCCAGCAGCTTGGTCATCCGGGGCTCAGATACGCAGTATTTT
CDR3aa: CASSLVIRGSDTQYF

j_gene: TRBJ1-5
v_gene: TRBV5-6
abundance: many
d_gene: NA
CDR3nt: TGTGCCAGCAGCTTGGGAACAGGTGAAGTTCCCCAGCATTTT
CDR3aa: CASSLGTGEVPQHF

j_gene: TRBJ1-1
v_gene: TRBV12-3/TRBV12-4
abundance: many
d_gene: NA
CDR3nt: TGTGCCAGCAGTTTGGGGACCCCCTTGGCTGAAGCTTTCTTT
CDR3aa: CASSLGTPLAEAFF

j_gene: TRBJ1-1
v_gene: TRBV7-8
abundance: many
d_gene: NA
CDR3nt: TGTGCCAGCAGCTTGTCGGGGCAGGGCACTGAAGCTTTCTTT
CDR3aa: CASSLSGQGTEAFF

j_gene: TRBJ1-1
v_gene: TRBV20-1
abundance: few
d_gene: NA
CDR3nt: TGCAGTGCTAGTCGGAGGATGTACACTGAAGCTTTCTTT
CDR3aa: CSASRRMYTEAFF

j_gene: TRBJ2-3
v_gene: TRBV2
abundance: many
d_gene: NA
CDR3nt: TGTGCCAGCAGAGCCTCCGACAGCCAAGATACGCAGTATTTT
CDR3aa: CASRASDSQDTQYF

j_gene: TRBJ2-5
v_gene: TRBV12-3/TRBV12-4
abundance: many
d_gene: NA
CDR3nt: TGTGCCAGCACCTATTTGGGACACCAAGAGACCCAGTACTTC
CDR3aa: CASTYLGHQETQYF

j_gene: TRBJ2-3
v_gene: TRBV7-2
abundance: many
d_gene: TRBD2
CDR3nt: TGTGCCAGCAGTAAGACTAGCGGGGGGGCCTTCCCAGATACGCAGTATTTT
CDR3aa: CASSKTSGGAFPDTQYF

j_gene: TRBJ2-3
v_gene: TRBV5-1
abundance: many
d_gene: TRBD2
CDR3nt: TGCGCCAGCAGCCCCAGGACTAGCGGGGGGCGCACAGATACGCAGTATTTT
CDR3aa: CASSPRTSGGRTDTQYF

j_gene: TRBJ1-2
v_gene: TRBV10-2
abundance: few
d_gene: NA
CDR3nt: TGCGCCAGCACTCAGGCTGGATTCGGGGGCTACACCTTC
CDR3aa: CASTQAGFGGYTF

j_gene: TRBJ1-1
v_gene: TRBV9
abundance: many
d_gene: TRBD1
CDR3nt: TGTGCCAGCAGCGCCGGGACAGTAAACACTGAAGCTTTCTTT
CDR3aa: CASSAGTVNTEAFF

j_gene: TRBJ1-5
v_gene: TRBV6-1
abundance: few
d_gene: NA
CDR3nt: TGTGCCAGCAGGTGGCGGGGTAGCAATCAGCCCCAGCATTTT
CDR3aa: CASRWRGSNQPQHF

j_gene: TRBJ1-2
v_gene: TRBV7-2
abundance: many
d_gene: NA
CDR3nt: TGTGCCAGCAGCTTAGCGAAGATAGGCTACACCTTC
CDR3aa: CASSLAKIGYTF

j_gene: TRBJ2-1
v_gene: TRBV6-2/TRBV6-3
abundance: NA
d_gene: NA
CDR3nt: TGTGCCAGCGGTTTCAATGAGCAGTTCTTC
CDR3aa: CASGFNEQFF

j_gene: TRBJ2-7
v_gene: TRBV20-1
abundance: many
d_gene: NA
CDR3nt: TGCAGTGCTAGTGCCCAGGGCAACTCCTACGAGCAGTACTTC
CDR3aa: CSASAQGNSYEQYF

j_gene: TRBJ1-5
v_gene: TRBV28
abundance: many
d_gene: TRBD1
CDR3nt: TGTGCCAGCAGTTTTGATTTTGAAATAGCTTTCCGGGACAGTAGCGTTAGCAATCAGCCCCAGCATTTT
CDR3aa: CASSFDFEIAFRDSSVSNQPQHF

j_gene: TRBJ1-5
v_gene: TRBV12-3/TRBV12-4
abundance: many
d_gene: NA
CDR3nt: TGTGCCAGCAGATACTTCAGGCTGGGGGCTCAGAAGGGCAATCAGCCCCAGCATTTT
CDR3aa: CASRYFRLGAQKGNQPQHF

j_gene: TRBJ2-2
v_gene: TRBV5-1
abundance: many
d_gene: TRBD2
CDR3nt: TGCGCCAGCAGCTTGTTCGCGGGGGGCCTAAACACCGGGGAGCTGTTTTTT
CDR3aa: CASSLFAGGLNTGELFF

j_gene: TRBJ2-3
v_gene: TRBV4-2
abundance: many
d_gene: TRBD2
CDR3nt: TGTGCCAGCAGCCAATCACCGGGACTAGGCGGAGATACGCAGTATTTT
CDR3aa: CASSQSPGLGGDTQYF

j_gene: TRBJ1-6
v_gene: TRBV4-1
abundance: many
d_gene: NA
CDR3nt: TGCGCCAGCAGCCACGAGGGGGGGAGATCACCCCTCCACTTT
CDR3aa: CASSHEGGRSPLHF

j_gene: TRBJ2-7
v_gene: TRBV5-1
abundance: many
d_gene: TRBD1
CDR3nt: TGCGCCAGCAGCCTCCGGGACAGGGCCTACGAGCAGTACTTC
CDR3aa: CASSLRDRAYEQYF

j_gene: TRBJ2-2
v_gene: TRBV9
abundance: many
d_gene: NA
CDR3nt: TGTGCCAGCAGCGTAGATACTAGGGGTATCGCCACCGGGGAGCTGTTTTTT
CDR3aa: CASSVDTRGIATGELFF

j_gene: TRBJ2-3
v_gene: TRBV18
abundance: many
d_gene: TRBD2
CDR3nt: TGTGCCAGCTCACCACCGCGGGGGGGCCACACAGATACGCAGTATTTT
CDR3aa: CASSPPRGGHTDTQYF